Following are 14 T cell receptor beta chains from one sample sequenced in a study of response to subunit inactivated influenza vaccine. MiXCR, applied by TCRdb to the RT-PCR reads, yields one record per CDR3 protein. The profile covers around 480,000 distinct CDR3 sequences, with 16% appearing a single time and roughly 3.1% taken by the ten largest. The source was CD4+ T cells sorted from PBMCs, collected roughly 24 months after vaccination. The receptor set was obtained from a man between 50 and 69 years old who received an inactivated influenza vaccine.

The sample holds a few counts of this clonotype. The V gene is TRBV14, the J gene TRBJ2-1; 8 nucleotides align to TRBD2. CDR1 is SGHDN, CDR2 FVKESK, per germline. The V segment lost 6 bases and the J segment 7 bases; nucleotides outside the gene matches: 5. The CDR3 is 13 residues long. This CDR3 is CASRRTSQNEQFF. CDR3 bases: TGTGCCAGCAGACGGACTAGCCAGAATGAGCAGTTCTTC.

The rearrangement uses TRBV28 and TRBJ2-7; D is tentatively TRBD1 or TRBD2 (5 bases each). The germline V and J ends were trimmed by 5 bases and 5 bases, with 19 bases remaining between them. Germline CDR1 is MDHEN and CDR2 is SYDVKM. The CDR3 runs 15 residues. The CDR3 DNA is TGTGCCAGCAGTACTAGACAGAATAGGGGAGACGAGCAGTACTTC. Protein: CASSTRQNRGDEQYF.

As concerns this clonotype: The CDR3 ends on some other residue instead of the conserved phenylalanine or tryptophan, so this is likely a read error. The chain employs TRBV6-2 or TRBV6-3 and TRBJ2-1; 15 bases match TRBD2. Trimming took 7 bases from V and 7 from J; bases not matched to a gene: 14. The CDR3 extends over 18 amino acids. Per germline, CDR1 MNHEY and CDR2 SVGEGT. The CDR3 spells CASTVGLAGGPRRNEQFI. The DNA for the CDR3 is TGTGCCAGCACCGTGGGACTAGCGGGGGGCCCGCGTAGAAATGAGCAGTTCATC.

This clonotype was counted a few times. The chain uses TRBV3-1 and TRBJ1-3; no reliable D call. The CDR3 is made up of 12 amino acids. CDR1 is LGHDT, CDR2 YNNKEL, per germline (reference sequence). V was pared by 5 bases and J by 4 bases, with 6 bases between. CDR3 protein: CASSTGGNTIYF. In DNA, the CDR3 is TGTGCCAGCAGCACCGGAGGAAACACCATATATTTT.

The chain combines TRBV4-1 with TRBJ2-3, with 7 bases matching TRBD1. Germline V gene lookup returns CDR1 MGHRA and CDR2 YSYEKL. J was trimmed by 6 bases and V by 5 bases; bases with no gene match: 5. The CDR3 consists of 13 residues. The CDR3 sequence: CASSTQGTDTQYF. CDR3 nucleotides: TGCGCCAGCAGCACACAGGGGACCGATACGCAGTATTTT.

This chain joins TRBV7-3 and TRBJ2-2, with D perhaps matching TRBD1 or TRBD2 (5 bases each). This CDR3 comprises 13 residues. Germline V gene data show CDR1 as SGHTA and CDR2 as FQGTGA. Trimming cost V 4 bases and J 5 bases, with 8 bases left between them. CDR3 sequence: CASSWGSTGELFF. CDR3 coding DNA: TGTGCCAGCAGCTGGGGGAGTACCGGGGAGCTGTTTTTT.

This clonotype was picked up many times. The chain is built from TRBV27 and TRBJ2-3; D remains ambiguous. This CDR3 has 13 amino acids. V gave up 7 bases and J gave up 1 base, with 9 bases separating them. Germline V gene lookup returns CDR1 MNHEY and CDR2 SMNVEV (reference sequence). This CDR3 is CASNRAGTDTQYF. In nucleotides, the CDR3 is TGTGCCAGCAATAGGGCGGGCACAGATACGCAGTATTTT.

A few counts support this clonotype. The V gene is TRBV7-9, the J gene TRBJ2-1; 7 bases line up with TRBD1. The V gene end was trimmed by 2 bases and the J gene end by 5 bases; junction bases not matched to a gene: 9. CDR3 size: 16 residues. Germline V gene sequence: CDR1 SEHNR, CDR2 FQNEAQ (reference sequence). CDR3 in amino acids: CASSLRALQGNNEQFF. The CDR3 coding sequence is TGTGCCAGCAGCTTACGGGCACTACAGGGGAACAATGAGCAGTTCTTC.

This clonotype was seen more than once but under ten times. The genes are TRBV24-1 and TRBJ2-3; 15 positions agree with TRBD2. In germline, CDR1 is KGHDR, CDR2 SFDVKD. The J segment lost 2 bases and the V segment lost 4 bases, leaving 6 bases of the junction unmatched. The CDR3 runs to 18 residues. The CDR3 here is CATSDSGTSGGYTDTQYF. The CDR3 bases are TGTGCCACCAGTGACTCCGGGACTAGCGGGGGGTACACAGATACGCAGTATTTT.

The rearrangement links TRBV20-1 to TRBJ1-1; 9 bases map to TRBD1. The CDR3 loop spans 14 amino acids. Unmatched junction bases numbered 2, after V lost 2 bases and J lost 1 base. The germline CDR1 and CDR2 sequences are DFQATT and SNEGSKA (reference sequence). This CDR3 reads CSARPDRGNTEAFF. The CDR3 DNA is TGCAGTGCTAGACCGGACAGGGGGAACACTGAAGCTTTCTTT.

This clonotype has just a few counts. The chain combines TRBV3-1 with TRBJ1-2, with TRBD1 matching over 7 bases. Germline V gene lookup returns CDR1 LGHDT and CDR2 YNNKEL (reference sequence). With V trimmed by 0 bases and J by 12 bases, 7 bases remained unmatched. The CDR3 sequence is 13 residues long. The CDR3 DNA follows: TGTGCCAGCAGCCAAGAAGTGGGACAGATCCACACCTTC. Translating it yields CASSQEVGQIHTF.

This clonotype was counted only a few times. This chain uses TRBV7-8 with TRBJ2-5, with 11 bases aligning to TRBD2. Trimming cost V 2 bases and J 10 bases; bases outside gene matches: 9. In germline, CDR1 is SGHVS, CDR2 FQNEAQ. The CDR3 consists of 15 residues. The CDR3 coding sequence is TGTGCCAGCAGCTTAACGATAGCGGGGGGGCACAGCCAGTACTTC. It translates to CASSLTIAGGHSQYF.

This clonotype was seen a handful of times. The rearrangement links TRBV5-1 to TRBJ2-2, with 7 bases identical to TRBD2. The V and J ends lost 7 bases and 0 bases, in that order; junction bases with no gene match: 6. Germline CDR1 SGHRS, CDR2 YFSETQ. CDR3 length equals 15 residues. The CDR3, as DNA: TGCGCCAGCTCCTGGGGGGGTCCGAACACCGGGGAGCTGTTTTTT. This gives the protein CASSWGGPNTGELFF.

This clonotype was found a few times. The chain couples TRBV7-8 to TRBJ1-1, with D unclear. Germline values: CDR1 SGHVS, CDR2 FQNEAQ. Trimming took off 4 bases at V and 0 bases at J, with 9 bases between the two ends. The CDR3 covers 14 residues. The DNA of the CDR3 is TGTGCCAGCAGCTCGGCAATCCTGAACACTGAAGCTTTCTTT. This codes for CASSSAILNTEAFF.